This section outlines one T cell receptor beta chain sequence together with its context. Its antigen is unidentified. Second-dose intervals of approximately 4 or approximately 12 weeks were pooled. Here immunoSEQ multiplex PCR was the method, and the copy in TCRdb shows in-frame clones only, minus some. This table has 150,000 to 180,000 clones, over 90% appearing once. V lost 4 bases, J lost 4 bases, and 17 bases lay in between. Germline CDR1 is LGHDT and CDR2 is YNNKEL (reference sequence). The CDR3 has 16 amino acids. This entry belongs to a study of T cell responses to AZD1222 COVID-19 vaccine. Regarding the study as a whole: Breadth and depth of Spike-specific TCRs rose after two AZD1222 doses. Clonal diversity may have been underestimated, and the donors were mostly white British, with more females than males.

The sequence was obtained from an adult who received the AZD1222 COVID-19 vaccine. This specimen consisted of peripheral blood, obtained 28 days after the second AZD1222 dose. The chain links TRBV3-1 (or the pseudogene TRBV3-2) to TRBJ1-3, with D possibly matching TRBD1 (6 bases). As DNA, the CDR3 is TGTGCCAGCAGCCCCTATTCCAGGGGCGAAGGAAACACCATATATTTT. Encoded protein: CASSPYSRGEGNTIYF.